The rows below give T cell receptor beta chains drawn from one sample of a study of cytomegalovirus exposure and HLA in healthy donors. Libraries were prepared by immunoSEQ multiplex PCR; TCRdb keeps only in-frame clonotypes and omits some of them. The sample gives about 170,000 clones, approximately 79% of which show up once; less than 8.5% is in the top ten. The sequencing input was PBMCs. The source is a man in his forties in good health and CMV-seropositive. Both conserved end residues are part of each CDR3. The D gene is left open where the match is weak. Size tells how often a clone was seen (once, few, many) or the class of an expanded clone, and some rows leave it out.

len: 16; d_gene: TRBD2; j_gene: TRBJ2-5; abundance: NA; v_gene: TRBV19; CDR3nt: TGTGCCAGTAGTATGGGGCTAGCGGGGGGGCAGGAGACCCAGTACTTC; CDR3aa: CASSMGLAGGQETQYF
len: 15; d_gene: NA; j_gene: TRBJ2-3; abundance: NA; v_gene: TRBV27; CDR3nt: TGTGCCAGCAGTTTGTTGGGAGCCAGCACAGATACGCAGTATTTT; CDR3aa: CASSLLGASTDTQYF
len: 14; d_gene: TRBD1; j_gene: TRBJ1-2; abundance: NA; v_gene: TRBV9; CDR3nt: TGTGCCAGCACCCCGGGACAGGTCAACTATGGCTACACCTTC; CDR3aa: CASTPGQVNYGYTF
len: 16; d_gene: NA; j_gene: TRBJ1-5; abundance: NA; v_gene: TRBV19; CDR3nt: TGTGCCAGTAGTCCCCGCCGGTTAAGCCCGAATCAGCCCCAGCATTTT; CDR3aa: CASSPRRLSPNQPQHF
len: 15; d_gene: TRBD1; j_gene: TRBJ1-4; abundance: NA; v_gene: TRBV5-1; CDR3nt: TGCGCCAGCAGCTTAGGGACAGATTTTAATGAAAAACTGTTTTTT; CDR3aa: CASSLGTDFNEKLFF
len: 15; d_gene: TRBD1; j_gene: TRBJ2-2; abundance: few; v_gene: TRBV7-9; CDR3nt: TGTGCCAGCAGCTCCGGACAGGGAAAAGTCGGGGAGCTGTTTTTT; CDR3aa: CASSSGQGKVGELFF
len: 13; d_gene: NA; j_gene: TRBJ2-1; abundance: NA; v_gene: TRBV19; CDR3nt: TGTGCCAGTAGTATTACGGGGGACAATGAGCAGTTCTTC; CDR3aa: CASSITGDNEQFF
len: 15; d_gene: NA; j_gene: TRBJ2-1; abundance: NA; v_gene: TRBV19; CDR3nt: TGTGCCAGTAGTCTGCGGACACCACCCTACAATGAGCAGTTCTTC; CDR3aa: CASSLRTPPYNEQFF
len: 14; d_gene: NA; j_gene: TRBJ2-2; abundance: NA; v_gene: TRBV9; CDR3nt: TGTGCCAGCAGCGTACTGACTGCGACCGGGGAGCTGTTTTTT; CDR3aa: CASSVLTATGELFF
len: 15; d_gene: TRBD2; j_gene: TRBJ2-1; abundance: NA; v_gene: TRBV7-8; CDR3nt: TGTGCCAGCAGCTTGGGACTAGCGGGGGAAAATGAGCAGTTCTTC; CDR3aa: CASSLGLAGENEQFF
len: 16; d_gene: NA; j_gene: TRBJ2-2; abundance: NA; v_gene: TRBV5-1; CDR3nt: TGCGCCAGCAGCCCAACCGCATCAGGGGTGAGCGGGGAGCTGTTTTTT; CDR3aa: CASSPTASGVSGELFF
len: 14; d_gene: NA; j_gene: TRBJ1-4; abundance: NA; v_gene: TRBV6-1; CDR3nt: TGTGCCAGCAGGTCTCGGAAGCGTAATGAAAAACTGTTTTTT; CDR3aa: CASRSRKRNEKLFF
len: 13; d_gene: NA; j_gene: TRBJ2-7; abundance: NA; v_gene: TRBV10-3; CDR3nt: TGTGCCATCGAAGGGGGAGGGAGATACGAGCAGTACTTC; CDR3aa: CAIEGGGRYEQYF